This TCR beta chain was found in a study of T cell clonotyping in hematopoietic cell transplantation. Time point noted: recipient sample about 28 days before transplant, after cytoreduction. V lost 4 bases and J lost 8, with 21 bases in between. The CDR3 contains 16 residues. The V gene's germline CDR1 is SGHDT and CDR2 YYEEEE. Study-level findings and limits: Recipient TCR diversity dropped after transplant; expanded clonotypes rose from day 30 to 180.

Some clones are missing from TCRdb's copy, which holds only in-frame ones; the method was immunoSEQ multiplex PCR. The table lists about 69,000 clones, 90% to 96% of them singletons. With respect to this clone: What it binds is not known.

The J gene is TRBJ1-4, the V gene TRBV5-6; possibly TRBD1 for D (6 bases). This material consisted of peripheral blood mononuclear cells, taken before stem cell transplant. This TCR came from a woman between 45 and 60 years old with acute myeloid leukemia. Some clones in this sample may be carry-over from other donors' samples. The CDR3, as DNA: TGTGCCAGCAGCCCCGGAGGGGACACTCGACGGGAAAAACTGTTTTTT. Amino acids: CASSPGGDTRREKLFF.